The clone carrying this T cell receptor beta chain appeared a single time. What it binds is unknown. The V end lost 4 bases, the J end lost 14 bases, and 18 bases lay between the germline ends. Germline V gene data show CDR1 as LGHNA and CDR2 as YSLEER. The CDR3 has 14 amino acids. The data are from a study of cytomegalovirus exposure and HLA in healthy donors. The study's findings and limits: Some highly shared sequence variants likely arose as a pipeline artifact.

Researchers ran the PCR with 60 Vbeta and 13 Jbeta primers. TCRdb's table, derived via immunoSEQ multiplex PCR, lists solely in-frame clones and lacks some. The data contain 35,000 to 45,000 clones, roughly half of them singletons. The rearrangement joins TRBV4-3 to TRBJ1-6; D is unclear. The sample comprised PBMCs. The TCR comes from a human donor in good health. The CDR3 region has the DNA TGCGCCAGCAGCCGTCGATATATCTCAGAGGCCCTCCACTTT. Its translation is CASSRRYISEALHF.